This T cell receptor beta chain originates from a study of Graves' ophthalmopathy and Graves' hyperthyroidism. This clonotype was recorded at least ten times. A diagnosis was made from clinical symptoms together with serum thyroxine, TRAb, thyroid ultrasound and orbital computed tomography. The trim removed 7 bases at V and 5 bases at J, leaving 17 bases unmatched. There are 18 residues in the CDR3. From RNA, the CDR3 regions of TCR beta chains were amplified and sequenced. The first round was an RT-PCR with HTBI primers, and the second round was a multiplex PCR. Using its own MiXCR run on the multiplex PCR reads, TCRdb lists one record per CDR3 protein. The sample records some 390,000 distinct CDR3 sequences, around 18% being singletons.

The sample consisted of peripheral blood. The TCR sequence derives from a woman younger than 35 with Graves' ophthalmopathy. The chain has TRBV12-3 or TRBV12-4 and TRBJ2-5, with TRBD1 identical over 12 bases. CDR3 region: CASTHRRGQGALRETQYF. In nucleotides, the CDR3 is TGTGCCAGCACCCATAGAAGGGGACAGGGGGCCTTAAGGGAGACCCAGTACTTC.